This T cell receptor beta chain was obtained from a study of monozygotic twins with inflammatory bowel disease. Study observations and caveats: It was not supported that a single strong signal or clonotype was associated with IBD.

There are 15 residues in the CDR3. Germline values: CDR1 SGDLS, CDR2 YYNGEE. There were eight separate reactions per sample in which cDNA was made. Two nested PCRs, of 16 and 9 cycles, processed TCRalpha and TCRbeta cDNA. Following a re-call of the 5' RACE reads, TCRdb has one entry per CDR3 protein and lacks DNA. This repertoire includes about 330,000 distinct CDR3 sequences. Comment on this clonotype: Its antigen is unidentified.

The receptor comes from a human donor with ulcerative colitis or Crohn's disease, or a healthy co-twin of an affected twin (not recorded which). J is TRBJ2-2 and V is TRBV9. The specimen was blood. The CDR3 loop reads CASSVGSANTGELFF.